These T cell receptor beta chains were read from a single sample in a study of PD-1 blockade in classical Hodgkin lymphoma. Data came from immunoSEQ multiplex PCR; TCRdb stores just in-frame clones and leaves some out. The data contain 70,000 or so clones, 71% of them seen just once; the ten biggest clones take up 9% to 10%. The material sequenced was peripheral blood mononuclear cells (PBMCs), taken before the second cycle of nivolumab. These receptors originate from a human donor with classical Hodgkin lymphoma. CDR3s include the opening cysteine and the closing phenylalanine or tryptophan. Only part of the rows carry a size: once, few, many, or a class if the clone is expanded.

j_call: TRBJ1-5; v_call: TRBV28; clone_size: few; cdr3_aa: CASIPDGPNQPQHF
j_call: TRBJ2-7; v_call: TRBV4-1; clone_size: NA; cdr3_aa: CASSQELSAPYEQYF
j_call: TRBJ1-2; v_call: TRBV6-6; clone_size: few; cdr3_aa: CASSYGQDYYGYTF
j_call: TRBJ1-4; v_call: TRBV5-1; clone_size: NA; cdr3_aa: CASRNDLATNEKLFF
j_call: TRBJ2-5; v_call: TRBV5-6; clone_size: NA; cdr3_aa: CASSFPSEETQYF
j_call: TRBJ1-5; v_call: TRBV29-1; clone_size: NA; cdr3_aa: CSVEDQGQPQHF
j_call: TRBJ2-1; v_call: TRBV5-5; clone_size: NA; cdr3_aa: CASSQGLYNEQFF
j_call: TRBJ1-1; v_call: TRBV9; clone_size: once; cdr3_aa: CASSVGTHGEAFF
j_call: TRBJ2-2; v_call: TRBV5-4; clone_size: NA; cdr3_aa: CASSLTGTGELFF
j_call: TRBJ2-5; v_call: TRBV4-1; clone_size: NA; cdr3_aa: CASSQSRGGTQYF
j_call: TRBJ2-7; v_call: TRBV14; clone_size: NA; cdr3_aa: CASSQGLLAGGRHEQYF
j_call: TRBJ1-3; v_call: TRBV9; clone_size: NA; cdr3_aa: CASSVGGAGNTIYF
j_call: TRBJ2-5; v_call: TRBV10-3; clone_size: NA; cdr3_aa: CAISGTGEGQETQYF
j_call: TRBJ2-7; v_call: TRBV7-9; clone_size: NA; cdr3_aa: CASRTGLGEQYF
j_call: TRBJ2-1; v_call: TRBV5-1; clone_size: NA; cdr3_aa: CASSLGTTNEQFF
j_call: TRBJ1-5; v_call: TRBV6-1; clone_size: NA; cdr3_aa: CASSEALQGTTTNQPQHF
j_call: TRBJ2-3; v_call: TRBV19; clone_size: NA; cdr3_aa: CASSINIFADTQYF
j_call: TRBJ2-5; v_call: TRBV27; clone_size: NA; cdr3_aa: CASSFGTGSAGTQYF
j_call: TRBJ2-3; v_call: TRBV9; clone_size: NA; cdr3_aa: CASSHPSRGLSTDTQYF
j_call: TRBJ2-7; v_call: TRBV5-4; clone_size: few; cdr3_aa: CASSPGWGEQYF
j_call: TRBJ2-2; v_call: TRBV9; clone_size: once; cdr3_aa: CASSPRQGWNTGELFF
j_call: TRBJ2-3; v_call: TRBV27; clone_size: NA; cdr3_aa: CASSLTGATDTQYF